This T cell receptor (beta chain) was retrieved from a study of blood T cell repertoires in COVID-19. Study information: Samples of COVID-19 (acute and convalescent) were obtained from the United States, Italy and Spain.

V lost 4 bases, J lost 2 bases, and 11 bases stayed unmatched. This CDR3 comprises 16 residues. Germline CDR1 GTSNPN, CDR2 SVGIG (reference sequence). This clone was seen a few times. Original processing notes: Reference gene primer amplification gave nucleated cell count estimates. Produced via immunoSEQ multiplex PCR; TCRdb's table is partial and in-frame only. That table furnishes V, J and clone size, whereas the DNA furnished D and trimming. Seen here are about half a million clones, around 85% observed once, and the top ten hold under 4%. The chain links TRBV30 to TRBJ1-3; TRBD1 aligns across 7 bases. Source material: peripheral blood. This clonotype originated in a human donor in a cohort sampled during active COVID-19. Here the CDR3 reads CAWKPKDRVAGNTIYF. The CDR3 DNA follows: TGTGCCTGGAAACCGAAAGACAGGGTTGCTGGAAACACCATATATTTT. Full variable domain (missing parts from reference TRBV30 and TRBJ1-3): SQTIHQWPATLVQPVGSPLSLECTVEGTSNPNLYWYRQAAGRGLQLLFYSVGIGQISSEVPQNLSASRPQDRQFILSSKKLLLSDSGFYLCAWKPKDRVAGNTIYFGEGSWLTVV.